Listed below are T cell receptor beta chains from one sample, sequenced in a study of blood T cell repertoires in COVID-19. TCRdb keeps only in-frame clones here, not all; method: immunoSEQ multiplex PCR. The sample gives around 130,000 clones, about 79% of which show up once; approximately 4.9% is in the top ten. Sequenced sample: peripheral blood. These receptors came from an older woman with acute or convalescent COVID-19. CDR3s include the opening cysteine and the closing phenylalanine or tryptophan. The order of the fields is CDR3 DNA, CDR3 protein, D gene, V gene, clone size, J gene. D genes are given only for firm matches. Some rows have no size entry. The others give once, few or many, or a class for an expanded clone.

TGTGCCAGCCAGTCCTTCGGGGGAGAGGACACTGAAGCTTTCTTT | CASQSFGGEDTEAFF | - | TRBV27 | - | TRBJ1-1
TGTGCCAGCAACTCCGGATTGAACAGCAACTATGGCTACACCTTC | CASNSGLNSNYGYTF | - | TRBV7-2 | - | TRBJ1-2
TGTGCCAGCAGCATCCGGGACAGTTATAATTCACCCCTCCACTTT | CASSIRDSYNSPLHF | TRBD1 | TRBV27 | - | TRBJ1-6
TGTGCCAGCAGCTCCCCCTTCGGACTAGCGGGGTCCCCTAAAAACATTCAGTACTTC | CASSSPFGLAGSPKNIQYF | TRBD2 | TRBV11-2 | - | TRBJ2-4
TGTGCCAGCAGCTTAATATTGGGACTACCAGGGGAGACCCAGTACTTC | CASSLILGLPGETQYF | TRBD2 | TRBV7-9 | - | TRBJ2-5
TGTGCCAGCAGTAAGGACAGCTCCACAGATACGCAGTATTTT | CASSKDSSTDTQYF | - | TRBV25-1 | - | TRBJ2-3
TGTGCCAGCAGCGTTAGTTATGATACGCAGTATTTT | CASSVSYDTQYF | - | TRBV11-3 | once | TRBJ2-3
TGTGCCTGGAGCCAGGGACTAGCGGGATACAATGAGCAGTTCTTC | CAWSQGLAGYNEQFF | TRBD2 | TRBV30 | once | TRBJ2-1
TGCGCCAGCAATCGACCGGGACAGGGGGCGCAGGAGCAGTACTTC | CASNRPGQGAQEQYF | TRBD1 | TRBV10-2 | few | TRBJ2-7
TGCGCCAGCAGCCAAACAGGTCGACGGAGTACTGGAAACACCATATATTTT | CASSQTGRRSTGNTIYF | - | TRBV4-1 | - | TRBJ1-3
TGTGCCACCAAGACAGGGGCTGGAAACACCATATATTTT | CATKTGAGNTIYF | TRBD1 | TRBV6-5 | - | TRBJ1-3
TGCGCCAGCAGCCTGCAACTAGGGGGCGGTAATGAAAAACTGTTTTTT | CASSLQLGGGNEKLFF | TRBD1 | TRBV4-3 | once | TRBJ1-4